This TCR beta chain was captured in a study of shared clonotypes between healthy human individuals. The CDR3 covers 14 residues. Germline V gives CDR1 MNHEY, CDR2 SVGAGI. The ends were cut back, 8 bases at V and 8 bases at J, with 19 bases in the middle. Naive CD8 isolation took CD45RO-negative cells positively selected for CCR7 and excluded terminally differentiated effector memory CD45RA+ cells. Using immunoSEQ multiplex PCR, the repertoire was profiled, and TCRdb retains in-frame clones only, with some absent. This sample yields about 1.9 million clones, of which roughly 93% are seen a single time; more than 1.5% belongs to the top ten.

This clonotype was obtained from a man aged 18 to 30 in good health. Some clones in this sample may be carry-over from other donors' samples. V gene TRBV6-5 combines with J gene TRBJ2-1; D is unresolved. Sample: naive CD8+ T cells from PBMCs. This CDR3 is CASSLRGPPYEQFF. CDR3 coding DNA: TGTGCCAGCTCTCTACGTGGACCCCCCTATGAGCAGTTCTTC.